The entry below describes one T cell receptor beta chain. V shed 4 bases and J 1 base; nucleotides not matched to a gene: 3. Germline-derived CDR1 and CDR2 are KGHDR and SFDVKD. The CDR3 contains 15 residues. This sample stems from a study of T cell responses to AZD1222 COVID-19 vaccine. The table came from immunoSEQ multiplex PCR; TCRdb's copy has only in-frame clones and leaves some out. Of over 95,000 clones detected, more than 85% appear once; the ten largest clones hold approximately 4.9%. The origin of this receptor is an adult in good health. Sequencing used peripheral blood, obtained on day 0 of AZD1222 vaccination. The chain joins TRBV24-1 to TRBJ2-5, with 9 positions matching TRBD2. Here the CDR3 DNA reads TGTGCCACCAGTGACCCGGGACTAGCCCAAGAGACCCAGTACTTC. Translated: CATSDPGLAQETQYF.